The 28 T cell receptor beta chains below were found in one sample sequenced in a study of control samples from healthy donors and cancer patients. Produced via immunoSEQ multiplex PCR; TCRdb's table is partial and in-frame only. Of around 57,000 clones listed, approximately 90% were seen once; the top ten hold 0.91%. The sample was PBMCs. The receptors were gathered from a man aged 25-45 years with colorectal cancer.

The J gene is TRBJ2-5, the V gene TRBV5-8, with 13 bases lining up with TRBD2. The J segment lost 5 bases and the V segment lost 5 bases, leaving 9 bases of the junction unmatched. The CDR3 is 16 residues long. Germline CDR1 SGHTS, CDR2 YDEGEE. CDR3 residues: CASSKGTSGVEETQYF. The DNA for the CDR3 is TGTGCCAGCAGTAAAGGGACTAGCGGGGTCGAGGAGACCCAGTACTTC.

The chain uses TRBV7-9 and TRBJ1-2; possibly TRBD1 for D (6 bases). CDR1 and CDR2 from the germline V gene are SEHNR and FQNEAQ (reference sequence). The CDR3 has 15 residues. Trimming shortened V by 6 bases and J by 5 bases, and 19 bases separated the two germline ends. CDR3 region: CASSHSFWGHYGYTF. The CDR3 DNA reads TGTGCCAGCAGTCACTCCTTTTGGGGACATTATGGCTACACCTTC.

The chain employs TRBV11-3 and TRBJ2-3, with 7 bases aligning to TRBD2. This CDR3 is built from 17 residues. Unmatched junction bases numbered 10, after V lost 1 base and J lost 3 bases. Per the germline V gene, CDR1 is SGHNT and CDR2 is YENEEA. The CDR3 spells CASSLGVLAGETDTQYF. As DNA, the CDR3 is TGTGCCAGCAGCTTAGGAGTGTTGGCGGGGGAAACAGATACGCAGTATTTT.

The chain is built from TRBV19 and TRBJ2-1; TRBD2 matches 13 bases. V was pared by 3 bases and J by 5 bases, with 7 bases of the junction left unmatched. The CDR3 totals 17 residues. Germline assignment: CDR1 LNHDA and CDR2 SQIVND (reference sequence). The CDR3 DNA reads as TGTGCCAGTAGTATTACATCACTAGCGGGGGGGGACAATGAGCAGTTCTTC. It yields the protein CASSITSLAGGDNEQFF.

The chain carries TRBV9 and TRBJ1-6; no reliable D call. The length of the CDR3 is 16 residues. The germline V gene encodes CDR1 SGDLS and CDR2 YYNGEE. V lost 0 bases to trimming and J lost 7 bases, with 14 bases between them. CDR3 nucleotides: TGTGCCAGCAGCGTAGATAGAGGGATCGCGAATTCACCCCTCCACTTT. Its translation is CASSVDRGIANSPLHF.

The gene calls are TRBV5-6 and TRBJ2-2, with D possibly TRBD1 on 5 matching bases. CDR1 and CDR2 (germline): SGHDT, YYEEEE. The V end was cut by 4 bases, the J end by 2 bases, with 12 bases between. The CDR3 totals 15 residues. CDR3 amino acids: CASSRIQANTGELFF. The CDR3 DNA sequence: TGTGCCAGCAGCCGTATACAGGCCAACACCGGGGAGCTGTTTTTT.

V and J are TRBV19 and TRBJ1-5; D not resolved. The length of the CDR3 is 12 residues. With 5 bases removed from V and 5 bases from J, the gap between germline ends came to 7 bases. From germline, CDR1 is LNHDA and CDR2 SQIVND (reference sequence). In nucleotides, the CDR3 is TGTGCCAGTAGTCTACCTTATCAGCCCCAGCATTTT. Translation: CASSLPYQPQHF.

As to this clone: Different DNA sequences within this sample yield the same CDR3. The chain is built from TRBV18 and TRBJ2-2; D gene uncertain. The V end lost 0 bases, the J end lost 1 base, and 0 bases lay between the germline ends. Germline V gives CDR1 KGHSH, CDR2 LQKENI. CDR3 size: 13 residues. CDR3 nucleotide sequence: TGTGCCAGCTCACCACCGAACACCGGGGAGCTGTTTTTT. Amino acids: CASSPPNTGELFF. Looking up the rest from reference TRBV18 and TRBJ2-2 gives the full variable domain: NAGVMQNPRHLVRRRGQEARLRCSPMKGHSHVYWYRQLPEEGLKFMVYLQKENIIDESGMPKERFSAEFPKEGPSILRIQQVVRGDSAAYFCASSPPNTGELFFGEGSRLTVL.

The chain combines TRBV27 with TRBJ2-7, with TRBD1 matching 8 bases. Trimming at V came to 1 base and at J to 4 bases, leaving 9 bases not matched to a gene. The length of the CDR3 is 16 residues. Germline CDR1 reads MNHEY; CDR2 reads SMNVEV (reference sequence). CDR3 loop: CASSLFSWQGAYEQYF. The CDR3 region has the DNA TGTGCCAGCAGTTTATTTAGTTGGCAGGGGGCATACGAGCAGTACTTC.

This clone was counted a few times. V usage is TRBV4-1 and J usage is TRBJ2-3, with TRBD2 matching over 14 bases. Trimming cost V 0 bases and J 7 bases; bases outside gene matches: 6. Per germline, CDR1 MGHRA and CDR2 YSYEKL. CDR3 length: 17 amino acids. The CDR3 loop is CASSQEEGLAGVHTQYF. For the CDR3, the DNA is TGCGCCAGCAGCCAAGAAGAGGGACTAGCGGGGGTTCATACGCAGTATTTT.

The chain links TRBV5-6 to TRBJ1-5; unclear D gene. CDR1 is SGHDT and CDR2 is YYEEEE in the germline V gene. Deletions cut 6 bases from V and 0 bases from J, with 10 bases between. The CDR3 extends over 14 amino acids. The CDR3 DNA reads TGTGCCAGCACCAATCTTTATAGCAATCAGCCCCAGCATTTT. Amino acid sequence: CASTNLYSNQPQHF.

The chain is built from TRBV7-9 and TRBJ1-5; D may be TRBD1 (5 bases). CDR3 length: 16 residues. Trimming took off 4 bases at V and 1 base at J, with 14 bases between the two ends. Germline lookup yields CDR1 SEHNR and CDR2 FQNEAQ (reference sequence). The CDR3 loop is CASSSGRGGSNQPQHF. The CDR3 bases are TGTGCCAGCAGCTCCGGGCGGGGGGGAAGCAATCAGCCCCAGCATTTT.

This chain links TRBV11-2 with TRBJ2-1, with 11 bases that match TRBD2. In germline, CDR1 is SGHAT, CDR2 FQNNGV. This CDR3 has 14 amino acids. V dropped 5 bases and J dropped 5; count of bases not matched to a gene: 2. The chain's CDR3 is CASSLAGGHNEQFF. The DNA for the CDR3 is TGTGCCAGCAGCCTAGCGGGGGGCCACAATGAGCAGTTCTTC.

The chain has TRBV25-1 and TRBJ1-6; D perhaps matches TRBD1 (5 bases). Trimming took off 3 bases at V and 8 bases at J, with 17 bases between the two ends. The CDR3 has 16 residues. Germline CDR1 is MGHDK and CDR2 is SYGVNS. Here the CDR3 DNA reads TGTGCCAGCAGTGAGGAGGGCCGGGACCTATATTCACCCCTCCACTTT. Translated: CASSEEGRDLYSPLHF.

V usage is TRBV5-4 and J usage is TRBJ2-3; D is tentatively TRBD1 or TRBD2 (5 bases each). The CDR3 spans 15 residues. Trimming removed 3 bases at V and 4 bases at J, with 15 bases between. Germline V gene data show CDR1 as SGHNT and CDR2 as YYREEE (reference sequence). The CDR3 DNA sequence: TGTGCCAGCAGCTCGGGACGGCCGGAGTCAGATACGCAGTATTTT. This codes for CASSSGRPESDTQYF.

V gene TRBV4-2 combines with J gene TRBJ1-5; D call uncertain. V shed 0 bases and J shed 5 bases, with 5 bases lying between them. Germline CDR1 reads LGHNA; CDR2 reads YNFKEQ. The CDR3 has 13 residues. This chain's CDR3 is CASSQDGDQPQHF. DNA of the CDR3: TGTGCCAGCAGCCAAGATGGCGATCAGCCCCAGCATTTT.

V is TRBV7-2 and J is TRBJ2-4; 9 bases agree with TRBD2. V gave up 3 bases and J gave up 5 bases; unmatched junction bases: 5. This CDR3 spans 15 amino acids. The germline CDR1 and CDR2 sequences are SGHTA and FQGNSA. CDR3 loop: CASSLGGGAENIQYF. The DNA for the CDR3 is TGTGCCAGCAGCTTGGGCGGGGGGGCCGAAAACATTCAGTACTTC.

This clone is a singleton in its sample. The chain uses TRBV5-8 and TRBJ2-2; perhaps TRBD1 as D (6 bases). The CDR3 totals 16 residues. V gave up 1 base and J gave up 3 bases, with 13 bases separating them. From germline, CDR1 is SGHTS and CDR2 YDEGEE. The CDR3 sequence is CASSLTQGWYTGELFF. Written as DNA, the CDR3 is TGTGCCAGCAGCTTGACCCAGGGGTGGTACACCGGGGAGCTGTTTTTT.

CDR3 amino acids: CASRTAPNTGELFF. The CDR3 DNA sequence: TGTGCCAGCAGAACAGCTCCGAACACCGGGGAGCTGTTTTTT. J is TRBJ2-2 and V is TRBV9; D is unclear. Trimming took 5 bases from V and 0 from J, leaving 8 bases between them. Germline values: CDR1 SGDLS, CDR2 YYNGEE. This CDR3 contains 14 residues.

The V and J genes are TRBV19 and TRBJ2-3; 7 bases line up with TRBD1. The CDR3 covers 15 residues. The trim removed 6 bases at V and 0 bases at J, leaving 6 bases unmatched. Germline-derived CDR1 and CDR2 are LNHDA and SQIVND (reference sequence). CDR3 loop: CASRDRHPSTDTQYF. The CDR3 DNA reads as TGTGCCAGTAGGGACAGGCACCCTAGCACAGATACGCAGTATTTT.

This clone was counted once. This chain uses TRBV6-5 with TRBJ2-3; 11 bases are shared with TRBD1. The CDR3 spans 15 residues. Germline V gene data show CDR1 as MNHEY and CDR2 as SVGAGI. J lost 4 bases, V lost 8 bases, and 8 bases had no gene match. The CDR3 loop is CASSRDRGGSDTQYF. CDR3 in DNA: TGTGCCAGCTCCCGGGACAGGGGGGGATCAGATACGCAGTATTTT.

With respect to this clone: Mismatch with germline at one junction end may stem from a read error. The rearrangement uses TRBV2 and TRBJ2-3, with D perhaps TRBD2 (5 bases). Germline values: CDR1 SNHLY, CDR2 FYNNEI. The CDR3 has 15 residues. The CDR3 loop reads CASREDYHSTDTQYF. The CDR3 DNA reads TGTGCCAGCAGGGAAGACTACCACAGCACAGATACGCAGTATTTT.

The DNA of the CDR3 is TGTGCCTGGTCGACAGGGTTCGGCAGTCAGCCCCAGCATTTT. Residues: CAWSTGFGSQPQHF. V and J are TRBV30 and TRBJ1-5; 7 nucleotides align to TRBD1. Germline trimming cut 5 bases from V and 6 bases from J; bases unmatched to any gene: 10. This CDR3 comprises 14 residues. Germline V gives CDR1 GTSNPN, CDR2 SVGIG (reference sequence).

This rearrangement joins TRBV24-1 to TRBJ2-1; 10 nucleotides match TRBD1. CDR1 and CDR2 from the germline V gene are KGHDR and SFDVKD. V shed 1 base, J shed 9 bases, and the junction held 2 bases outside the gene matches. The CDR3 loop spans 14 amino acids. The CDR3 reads CATSDFGQGGEQFF. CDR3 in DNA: TGTGCCACCAGTGATTTTGGACAGGGGGGTGAGCAGTTCTTC.

CDR3: CASSLDRRGPIMNTEAFF. The CDR3 region has the DNA TGTGCCAGCAGCTTAGATAGGAGGGGGCCCATTATGAACACTGAAGCTTTCTTT. The gene calls are TRBV7-2 and TRBJ1-1; 7 nucleotides agree with TRBD1. Germline CDR1 reads SGHTA; CDR2 reads FQGNSA. The CDR3 is 18 amino acids. The ends lost 1 base at V and 0 bases at J; junction bases unmatched: 11.

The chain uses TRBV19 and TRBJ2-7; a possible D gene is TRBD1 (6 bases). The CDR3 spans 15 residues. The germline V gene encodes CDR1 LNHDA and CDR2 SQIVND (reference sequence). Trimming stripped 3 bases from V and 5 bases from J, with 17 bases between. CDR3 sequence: CASSISVGTINEQYF. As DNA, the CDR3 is TGTGCCAGTAGTATTAGTGTTGGGACAATTAACGAGCAGTACTTC.

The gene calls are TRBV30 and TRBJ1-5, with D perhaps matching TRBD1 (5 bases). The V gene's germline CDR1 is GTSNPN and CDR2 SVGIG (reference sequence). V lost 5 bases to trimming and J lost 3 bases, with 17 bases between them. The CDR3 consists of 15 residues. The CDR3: CAWADGGTLNQPQHF. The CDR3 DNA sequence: TGTGCCTGGGCGGACGGGGGTACGCTCAATCAGCCCCAGCATTTT.

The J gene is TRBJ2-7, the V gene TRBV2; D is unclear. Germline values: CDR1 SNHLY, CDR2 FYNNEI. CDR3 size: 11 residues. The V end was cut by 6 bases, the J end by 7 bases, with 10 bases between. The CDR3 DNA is TGTGCCAGCAGCGAGTTCGGGGAGCAGTACGTC. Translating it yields CASSEFGEQYV.